These 9 T cell receptor beta chains originate from one sample sequenced in a study of blood T cell repertoires in COVID-19 (dated by TCRdb to the early 2020s). Libraries were made using the immunoSEQ multiplex PCR assay. The table comes from immuneACCESS by way of TCRdb, which keeps in-frame sequences with V and J called. Part of the clones is missing from these tables; in studies checked, under half for an unresolved V gene and the rest for unknown reasons. Here the sample has about 390,000 clones; approximately 87% occur a single time. Clones ranked in the top ten supply roughly 9.4% of the sample. The specimen sequenced was PBMCs or T cells enriched from blood (not recorded which). Receptors were obtained from a woman aged 45-59 years who had recovered from COVID-19.

Only one count was recorded for this clone. The chain employs TRBV6-5 and TRBJ1-3; D may be TRBD1 (6 bases). The CDR3 totals 16 residues. CDR1 is MNHEY and CDR2 is SVGAGI in the germline V gene. The ends were cut back, 0 bases at V and 4 bases at J, with 13 bases in the middle. The CDR3 DNA sequence: TGTGCCAGCAGTTACTCGACTCTTCAGGGGGGAAACACCATATATTTT. Its translation: CASSYSTLQGGNTIYF.

This chain joins TRBV5-1 and TRBJ2-1; 11 bases map to TRBD2. V was clipped by 6 bases and J by 7 bases; unmatched bases: 9. The germline V gene has CDR1 SGHRS and CDR2 YFSETQ. The length of the CDR3 is 15 residues. The CDR3 DNA reads TGCGCCAGCAAGGAGACTAGCGGGGCAAATAATGAGCAGTTCTTC. Encoded protein: CASKETSGANNEQFF.

This chain uses TRBV7-2 with TRBJ2-1; D gene ambiguous. The CDR3 extends over 15 amino acids. Trimming removed 2 bases from V and 5 bases from J, with 13 bases in between. Germline values: CDR1 SGHTA, CDR2 FQGNSA. CDR3 in amino acids: CASSLTAEAHNEQFF. CDR3 bases: TGTGCCAGCAGCTTAACGGCGGAAGCTCACAATGAGCAGTTCTTC.

The V call is TRBV7-9, the J call TRBJ1-1, with a tentative D call TRBD1 (6 bases). The germline gives CDR1 SEHNR, CDR2 FQNEAQ (reference sequence). CDR3 length equals 15 residues. Trimming removed 5 bases from V and 0 bases from J, with 13 bases in between. CDR3 in DNA: TGTGCCAGCAGCCCCAGGACAGTTATGAACACTGAAGCTTTCTTT. As protein: CASSPRTVMNTEAFF.

This rearrangement joins TRBV14 to TRBJ1-2, with TRBD1 matching 8 bases. Trimming removed 2 bases from V and 8 bases from J; junction bases left unmatched: 7. The germline gives CDR1 SGHDN, CDR2 FVKESK. This CDR3 is built from 14 residues. The CDR3 sequence: CASSQSDRAGGYTF. CDR3 DNA: TGTGCCAGCAGCCAATCGGACAGGGCGGGAGGCTACACCTTC.

This clone has just one count. V and J are TRBV13 and TRBJ1-1; D gene ambiguous. V was clipped by 1 base and J by 0 bases, with 24 bases between them. The CDR3 runs to 20 residues. Germline-derived CDR1 and CDR2 are PRHDT and FYEKMQ (reference sequence). The CDR3 region is CASSLESGAQTFLMNTEAFF. CDR3 sequence (DNA): TGTGCCAGCAGCTTAGAATCTGGCGCACAGACCTTCCTTATGAACACTGAAGCTTTCTTT.

This chain's CDR3 is CASSLEADYQPQHF. Here the CDR3 DNA reads TGTGCCAGCAGCTTGGAGGCAGACTATCAGCCCCAGCATTTT. This chain uses TRBV5-5 with TRBJ1-5; D gene ambiguous. Between the trimmed V and J ends, which lost 0 bases and 5 bases, there was a span of 9 bases. The germline CDR1 and CDR2 sequences are SGHKS and YYEKEE (reference sequence). The length of the CDR3 is 14 residues. Supplemented by reference TRBV5-5 and TRBJ1-5, the full variable domain reads DAGVTQSPTHLIKTRGQQVTLRCSPISGHKSVSWYQQVLGQGPQFIFQYYEKEERGRGNFPDRFSARQFPNYSSELNVNALLLGDSALYLCASSLEADYQPQHFGDGTRLSIL.

The chain recombines TRBV12-3 or TRBV12-4 with TRBJ1-2; D gene ambiguous. CDR3 length: 13 amino acids. The ends were cut back, 0 bases at V and 7 bases at J, with 9 bases in the middle. CDR3 region: CASSLAPRGGYTF. CDR3 DNA: TGTGCCAGCAGTTTAGCGCCCCGGGGTGGCTACACCTTC.

This clone was detected only a few times. The chain links TRBV5-1 to TRBJ1-3, with D uncertain. CDR1 SGHRS and CDR2 YFSETQ come from the germline V gene. This CDR3 is 16 amino acids long. The V end was cut by 2 bases, the J end by 0 bases, with 12 bases between. This CDR3 reads CASSLRGLSSGNTIYF. The DNA of the CDR3 is TGCGCCAGCAGCTTAAGAGGACTGAGCTCTGGAAACACCATATATTTT. The whole variable domain, remainder taken from reference TRBV5-1 and TRBJ1-3, is KAGVTQTPRYLIKTRGQQVTLSCSPISGHRSVSWYQQTPGQGLQFLFEYFSETQRNKGNFPGRFSGRQFSNSRSEMNVSTLELGDSALYLCASSLRGLSSGNTIYFGEGSWLTVV.